This is a list of T cell receptor beta chains from one sample in a study of T-cell reconstitution after alpha-beta-depleted transplantation in children. Each CDR3 protein is one row after TCRdb ran MiXCR on the PCR reads. The table shows about 110,000 distinct CDR3 sequences, with almost 6.5% occurring only once. The sequences come from PBMCs, mostly from graft donor cells, collected 360 days after TCRalphabeta/CD19-depleted stem cell transplant. These receptors were obtained from a male patient between 2 and 9 years old who had a stem cell transplant for acute lymphoblastic leukemia, so the T cells may come from the graft donor. The conserved cysteine and the conserved F or W are not part of the CDR3 here. Fields, in order: V gene, D gene, CDR3 protein. The D gene is left open where the match is weak.

>TRBV7-3|NA
ASSPGGRETQY
>TRBV11-2|TRBD2
ASRSPGGNEQF
>TRBV20-1|NA
SARRGRHYGYT
>TRBV10-3|TRBD1
AIRIRDRKDNEQF
>TRBV5-6|NA
ASSLNPSRGRETQY
>TRBV3-1|TRBD1
ASGTGQGPGYEQY
>TRBV12-3/TRBV12-4|TRBD1
ASSPDRAGNEKLF
>TRBV12-3/TRBV12-4|TRBD1
ASTLQGKETQY
>TRBV6-5|NA
VAGLNTEAF
>TRBV11-2|TRBD1
ASSLGQGGYYGYT
>TRBV5-6|NA
ASSYLTDTQY
>TRBV15|NA
ATSRDRGLVTEAF
>TRBV7-3|NA
ASSLSTRAGELF
>TRBV12-5|NA
ASGSPTGYT
>TRBV5-1|NA
ASSSGRFQETQY
>TRBV6-1|NA
ASKKGRRTDTQY
>TRBV7-9|NA
ASSSRDPGDREKLF
>TRBV10-3|NA
AISETGLGMNTEAF
>TRBV28|NA
ASSLWTGNEQY
>TRBV7-9|NA
ASSLSKRRGETQY
>TRBV6-4|TRBD2
ASSDGLAGDTQY
>TRBV12-3/TRBV12-4|NA
ASNLLVADTQY
>TRBV9|NA
ASSPRDHPQF
>TRBV28|NA
ASSKQGNTQY
>TRBV12-3/TRBV12-4|NA
AGSEGIGEKLF
>TRBV24-1|TRBD2
ATSGVLAGELERSYNEQF
>TRBV6-5|NA
ASSYTATNYGYT
>TRBV15|TRBD1
ATRRDREEGYT
>TRBV10-3|NA
AISESGGNLYNEQF
>TRBV11-2|NA
ASRDPGPPGRGYT
>TRBV12-3/TRBV12-4|NA
ASSWGARYTEAF
>TRBV6-5|NA
ASSYSGRFYGYT
>TRBV27|TRBD1
ASSSRDRRPYEQY
>TRBV27|TRBD1
ASSLTGGYGYT
>TRBV5-1|NA
ASRRGNTGELF
>TRBV5-6|NA
ASSVEDTQY
>TRBV29-1|TRBD2
SAGREGAKNIQY
>TRBV4-3|NA
ASSQDDVSYSGANVLT
>TRBV11-3|TRBD2
ASSGGGDFGELF
>TRBV28|NA
ASSPPWDQLTEQY
>TRBV7-9|NA
ASSLGHSRETQY
>TRBV28|TRBD2
ASSYPQLANGAEQF
>TRBV27|TRBD1
ASSLGVSQGVYGYT
>TRBV24-1|NA
ATSAAWGEAALRETQY
>TRBV7-2|NA
ASSLLANTEAF
>TRBV6-1|NA
ASSDWDEEKLF
>TRBV5-1|NA
ASSWDFPSSYEQY
>TRBV7-6|TRBD1
ASSPTGLVYEQY
>TRBV12-5|NA
ASGRAQGLKGYT
>TRBV5-4|TRBD1
ASSAFSGGATGELF
>TRBV9|TRBD2
ASRGGRLNNEQF
>TRBV5-1|NA
ASGIIGNYGYT